This T cell receptor (beta chain) was profiled in a study of blood T cell repertoires in COVID-19. Looking at the study overall: In each case, the material was cDNA or gDNA derived from T cells, B-cell-depleted T cells, or PBMCs.

V shed 5 bases and J 2 bases; nucleotides not matched to a gene: 7. The germline CDR1 and CDR2 sequences are SGHTA and FQGNSA. This CDR3 region has 16 residues. Per the original methods: The assay estimated nucleated cells by amplifying reference gene primers. Profiling relied on immunoSEQ multiplex PCR, and the TCRdb table lists in-frame clones only, not all of them. V and J calls and clone size are as listed in that table; D and trimming were resolved from the DNA. The table lists about 230,000 clones, around 85% of them singletons. This clone turned up a few times. Sequences were obtained from peripheral blood. This TCR was recovered from a woman of 80 years or more with acute or convalescent COVID-19. The chain carries TRBV7-2 and TRBJ2-3; the match to TRBD2 covers 10 bases. The CDR3 nucleotides read TGTGCCAGCAGCCCTTGGACTAGCGGAACCACAGATACGCAGTATTTT. Protein sequence: CASSPWTSGTTDTQYF.